Listed here are 5 T cell receptor beta chains from one sample, sequenced in a study of T-cell reconstitution after alpha-beta-depleted transplantation in children. Unique molecular identifiers featured in how the TCRbeta library was prepared. TCRdb processed the PCR reads anew with MiXCR; each CDR3 protein has one entry. The table lists roughly 670,000 distinct CDR3 sequences, around 13% of them singletons. Specimen: PBMCs, collected before TCRalphabeta/CD19-depleted stem cell transplant. These receptor sequences come from a girl aged 2 to 10 with congenital amegakaryocytic thrombocytopenia, due to receive a stem cell transplant.

The table lists this clonotype with a few counts. V usage is TRBV30 and J usage is TRBJ2-4, with TRBD1 identical over 8 bases. V was clipped by 2 bases and J by 2 bases; unmatched bases: 2. Germline V gene lookup returns CDR1 GTSNPN and CDR2 SVGIG (reference sequence). The CDR3 has 14 amino acids. The CDR3: CAWSTGGTKNIQYF. The CDR3, as DNA: TGTGCCTGGAGTACAGGGGGAACCAAAAACATTCAGTACTTC.

The rearrangement uses TRBV29-1 and TRBJ2-2; 7 positions agree with TRBD1. After removal of 7 bases from V and 2 bases from J, the junction contained 13 bases not matched to a gene. The CDR3 consists of 16 residues. The V gene's germline CDR1 is SQVTM and CDR2 ANQGSEA. CDR3 sequence: CSATTYRGPNTGELFF. CDR3 coding DNA: TGCAGCGCCACAACCTACAGGGGCCCCAACACCGGGGAGCTGTTTTTT.

This clonotype was detected many times. In nucleotides, the CDR3 is TGCGCCAGCAGCTTGGATCGCGAGCGCAATGAGCAGTTCTTC. Its protein is CASSLDRERNEQFF. This chain uses TRBV5-1 with TRBJ2-1; the D is unclear. The V end lost 0 bases, the J end lost 6 bases, and 10 bases lay between the germline ends. The CDR3 length is 14 residues. CDR1 and CDR2 (germline): SGHRS, YFSETQ.

The rearrangement joins TRBV14 to TRBJ2-2; weak D call: TRBD2 (5 bases). V lost 1 base to trimming and J lost 4 bases, with 7 bases between them. The CDR3 consists of 14 residues. In germline, CDR1 is SGHDN, CDR2 FVKESK. CDR3 DNA sequence: TGTGCCAGCAGCCAAGCTAGCAGCACCGGGGAGCTGTTTTTT. As protein: CASSQASSTGELFF.

The rearrangement links TRBV7-2 to TRBJ1-1, with D perhaps TRBD1 (5 bases). Germline V gene lookup returns CDR1 SGHTA and CDR2 FQGNSA. The ends were cut back, 5 bases at V and 7 bases at J, with 17 bases in the middle. The CDR3 extends over 14 amino acids. For the CDR3, the DNA is TGTGCCAGCAGCCCCCGACCCGGGGCGGGTGAAGCTTTCTTT. It translates to CASSPRPGAGEAFF. The full variable domain, with the rest looked up from reference TRBV7-2 and TRBJ1-1, is GAGVSQSPSNKVTEKGKDVELRCDPISGHTALYWYRQSLGQGLEFLIYFQGNSAPDKSGLPSDRFSAERTGGSVSTLTIQRTQQEDSAVYLCASSPRPGAGEAFFGQGTRLTVV.